The 8 T cell receptor beta chains below all came from one sample that was sequenced in a study of T-cell reconstitution after alpha-beta-depleted transplantation in children. Using unique molecular identifiers, the investigators prepared the TCRbeta library. TCRdb reprocessed the PCR reads via MiXCR and lists one record per CDR3 protein. The data contain some 200,000 distinct CDR3 sequences, around 9.6% of them seen just once; the ten biggest clones take up 6.2%. The specimen comprised PBMCs from the stem cell graft donor, sampled from the stem cell graft. The source of these receptors is a human donor who donated a stem cell graft to a child with acute lymphoblastic leukemia.

The chain carries TRBV12-3 or TRBV12-4 and TRBJ1-1; D gene unclear. V lost 6 bases to trimming and J lost 14 bases, with 19 bases between them. This CDR3 spans 12 amino acids. CDR3 bases: TGTGCCAGCAGCTCCCGCGGAACGAGGATCTTCTTT. This sequence encodes CASSSRGTRIFF.

This clonotype occurred a few times. This rearrangement joins TRBV6-5 to TRBJ2-7; 8 nucleotides line up with TRBD1. Losses at the gene ends were 5 bases for V and 4 bases for J; bases not matched to a gene: 7. CDR3 size: 14 residues. Germline lookup yields CDR1 MNHEY and CDR2 SVGAGI. For the CDR3, the DNA is TGTGCCAGCAGTCCGGGACAGGATTTTTACGAGCAGTACTTC. It codes for CASSPGQDFYEQYF.

This rearrangement joins TRBV11-2 to TRBJ1-5, with D maybe TRBD1 (5 bases). This CDR3 is built from 13 residues. The germline V gene encodes CDR1 SGHAT and CDR2 FQNNGV. Trimming cost V 3 bases and J 5 bases, with 8 bases left between them. The CDR3 nucleotides are TGTGCCAGCAGCTTGGACACGGATCAGCCCCAGCATTTT. It codes for CASSLDTDQPQHF.

The rearrangement uses TRBV6-1 and TRBJ1-2; D is ambiguous. Per the germline V gene, CDR1 is MNHNS and CDR2 is SASEGT. The CDR3 contains 16 residues. Trimming shortened V by 7 bases and J by 2 bases, and 20 bases separated the two germline ends. CDR3 nucleotide sequence: TGTGCCAGCAACCCGTGGCTTGGGAATACCAACTATGGCTACACCTTC. As protein: CASNPWLGNTNYGYTF.

The gene calls are TRBV5-6 and TRBJ1-2, with TRBD1 identical over 9 bases. Germline V CDR1 and CDR2: SGHDT, YYEEEE. V shed 3 bases, J shed 4 bases, and the junction held 7 bases outside the gene matches. This CDR3 spans 15 amino acids. CDR3 in amino acids: CASSSGTGFGYGYTF. CDR3 DNA: TGTGCCAGCAGCTCCGGGACAGGGTTCGGCTATGGCTACACCTTC.

This chain connects TRBV29-1 to TRBJ2-7, with a weak D call TRBD1 (6 bases). Per germline, CDR1 SQVTM and CDR2 ANQGSEA. The V end lost 2 bases, the J end lost 4 bases, and 15 bases lay between the germline ends. CDR3 length: 14 residues. The DNA for the CDR3 is TGCAGCGTTGAAACCACGGACAGAAGGTACGAGCAGTACTTC. Protein product: CSVETTDRRYEQYF.

The V and J genes are TRBV24-1 and TRBJ1-1, with D uncertain. The V gene's germline CDR1 is KGHDR and CDR2 SFDVKD. The CDR3 totals 17 residues. Trimming pared 0 bases from V and 5 bases from J, leaving 18 bases between. The CDR3 region has the DNA TGTGCCACCAGTGATTTGCGTCAGGCCGTCTTGGAGACTGAAGCTTTCTTT. Its protein is CATSDLRQAVLETEAFF.

The chain couples TRBV12-3 or TRBV12-4 to TRBJ1-2; 7 nucleotides match TRBD1. This CDR3 is 11 amino acids long. V was clipped by 7 bases and J by 8 bases; unmatched bases: 4. DNA for the CDR3: TGTGCCAGCACATACAGGGGAGGCTACACCTTC. The encoded protein is CASTYRGGYTF.